These T cell receptor beta chains were read from a single sample in a study of CD4 T cells in relation to SARS-CoV-2 and coronaviruses. No antigen has been assigned to these receptors. Some clones are missing from TCRdb's copy, which holds only in-frame ones; the method was immunoSEQ multiplex PCR. The sample lists 20,000 to 25,000 clones, about three fifths occurring once. The sample consisted of CD4+ T cells from PBMCs, cultured in vitro. Receptors were obtained from a human donor in good health. Both conserved end residues are part of each CDR3. The order of the fields is clone size, V gene, J gene, D gene, CDR3 DNA, CDR3 protein. A D gene is named only where the DNA matches it firmly. Clone size appears in some rows only: once, few, many, or a class for an expanded clone.

size: few
V: TRBV2
J: TRBJ1-5
D: NA
DNA: TGTGCCACAAGGGATAGCAATCAGCCCCAGCATTTT
CDR3: CATRDSNQPQHF

size: few
V: TRBV19
J: TRBJ2-1
D: NA
DNA: TGTGCCAGTAGTATAGCGGGGTACAATGAGCAGTTCTTC
CDR3: CASSIAGYNEQFF

size: once
V: TRBV5-4
J: TRBJ2-5
D: NA
DNA: TGTGCCAGCAGTCTCGTGGCAGCAGAGACCCAGTACTTC
CDR3: CASSLVAAETQYF

size: NA
V: TRBV28
J: TRBJ2-7
D: TRBD1
DNA: TGTGCCAGCAACTTCGGGACAGCCGCCTACGAGCAGTACTTC
CDR3: CASNFGTAAYEQYF

size: NA
V: TRBV11-3
J: TRBJ2-3
D: NA
DNA: TGTGCCAGCAGCTTAGGGGCAGGGACCGGCACAGATACGCAGTATTTT
CDR3: CASSLGAGTGTDTQYF

size: NA
V: TRBV6-5
J: TRBJ2-1
D: TRBD2
DNA: TGTGCCACCCGGACTAGCGGGAGTTATAATGAGCAGTTCTTC
CDR3: CATRTSGSYNEQFF

size: NA
V: TRBV9
J: TRBJ1-5
D: NA
DNA: TGTGCCAGCAGCGTAGATCCCCAGGGCCAGCCCCAGCATTTT
CDR3: CASSVDPQGQPQHF

size: once
V: TRBV11-3
J: TRBJ2-7
D: NA
DNA: TGTGCCAGCAGCTTGGACGGACAGTCGGCTCCCTCCGAGCAGTACTTC
CDR3: CASSLDGQSAPSEQYF

size: NA
V: TRBV14
J: TRBJ2-3
D: NA
DNA: TGTGCCAGCAGCAACCGACAGGCCCTGGGCACAGATACGCAGTATTTT
CDR3: CASSNRQALGTDTQYF

size: NA
V: TRBV3-1/TRBV3-2
J: TRBJ1-3
D: TRBD1
DNA: TGTGCCAGCAGCCAAGATCAGGGACAGGGAAACACCATATATTTT
CDR3: CASSQDQGQGNTIYF

size: few
V: TRBV7-3
J: TRBJ2-2
D: TRBD2
DNA: TGTGCCAGCAGCCCTCGGACTAGCGGGAACACCGGGGAGCTGTTTTTT
CDR3: CASSPRTSGNTGELFF

size: NA
V: TRBV6-4
J: TRBJ1-1
D: NA
DNA: TGTGCCAGCAGCGGGGGGGGAGGCACTGAAGCTTTCTTT
CDR3: CASSGGGGTEAFF

size: few
V: TRBV4-1
J: TRBJ2-2
D: NA
DNA: TGCGCCAGCGGGAGTCGACTATCCAACACCGGGGAGCTGTTTTTT
CDR3: CASGSRLSNTGELFF

size: NA
V: TRBV13
J: TRBJ1-6
D: TRBD1
DNA: TGTGCCAGCAGCCTCCGGGACAGGGACTCACCCCTCCACTTT
CDR3: CASSLRDRDSPLHF

size: few
V: TRBV11-2
J: TRBJ1-2
D: TRBD1
DNA: TGTGCCAGCAGCGGCAGACAGGGTGGCTATGGCTACACCTTC
CDR3: CASSGRQGGYGYTF

size: few
V: TRBV14
J: TRBJ2-6
D: NA
DNA: TGTGCCAGCAGCCAATTTCAACGGAGCCCAAGAGCTGGGGCCAACGTCCTGACTTTC
CDR3: CASSQFQRSPRAGANVLTF

size: few
V: TRBV7-7
J: TRBJ2-7
D: NA
DNA: TGTGCTAGCAGCTCGACGACTAAACCCTACGAGCAGTACTTC
CDR3: CASSSTTKPYEQYF

size: NA
V: TRBV5-4
J: TRBJ1-2
D: NA
DNA: TGTGCCAGCAGCTTGGACAGGGCCTGGGGCTACACCTTC
CDR3: CASSLDRAWGYTF

size: NA
V: TRBV3-1/TRBV3-2
J: TRBJ2-2
D: TRBD1
DNA: TGTGCCAGCAGCCGAGGGCCGTACAGGGGCGGGAACACCGGGGAGCTGTTTTTT
CDR3: CASSRGPYRGGNTGELFF

size: NA
V: TRBV11-2
J: TRBJ1-4
D: TRBD1
DNA: TGTGCCAGCAGCCTAAGACAGGGCCGGAATGAAAAACTGTTTTTT
CDR3: CASSLRQGRNEKLFF

size: once
V: TRBV4-1
J: TRBJ1-6
D: NA
DNA: TGCGCCAGCAGCCAAGATCGCAGGGAGAATATTTATAATTCACCCCTCCACTTT
CDR3: CASSQDRRENIYNSPLHF

size: few
V: TRBV30
J: TRBJ1-2
D: NA
DNA: TGTGCCTGGAGTACGTCGGCTCGGCCCTTAGGGGGCTACACCTTC
CDR3: CAWSTSARPLGGYTF

size: NA
V: TRBV7-2
J: TRBJ2-1
D: NA
DNA: TGTGCCAGCAGTTTCTCGACAGGCTTCAATGAGCAGTTCTTC
CDR3: CASSFSTGFNEQFF

size: NA
V: TRBV27
J: TRBJ1-2
D: TRBD1
DNA: TGTGCCAGCAGTTCATGGGGACAGGGATTAAATTATGGCTACACCTTC
CDR3: CASSSWGQGLNYGYTF

size: few
V: TRBV2
J: TRBJ2-7
D: NA
DNA: TGTGCCAGCAGTGGACGTAGCGGCTCCTACGAGCAGTACTTC
CDR3: CASSGRSGSYEQYF

size: NA
V: TRBV7-8
J: TRBJ2-3
D: NA
DNA: TGTGCCAGCAGCACGAGGGCCAGCGGCACAGATACGCAGTATTTT
CDR3: CASSTRASGTDTQYF

size: NA
V: TRBV30
J: TRBJ1-4
D: TRBD1
DNA: TGTGCCTGGAATCGGGGGACAGGAAATGAAAAACTGTTTTTT
CDR3: CAWNRGTGNEKLFF

size: NA
V: TRBV29-1
J: TRBJ2-5
D: NA
DNA: TGCAGCGTTGTTTCCCCAGTAAAGACAGGGAGGGAGACCCAGTACTTC
CDR3: CSVVSPVKTGRETQYF

size: few
V: TRBV2
J: TRBJ1-4
D: TRBD1
DNA: TGTGCCAGCAGTGGACAGGGATCTGAAAAACTGTTTTTT
CDR3: CASSGQGSEKLFF

size: NA
V: TRBV4-3
J: TRBJ2-7
D: TRBD2
DNA: TGCGCCAGCAGCCAAGATAGCGGGAGCTCCTACGAGCAGTACTTC
CDR3: CASSQDSGSSYEQYF

size: NA
V: TRBV2
J: TRBJ1-4
D: NA
DNA: TGTGCCAGCCGACAGACAGCAACGGGTGAAAAACTGTTTTTT
CDR3: CASRQTATGEKLFF

size: NA
V: TRBV7-3
J: TRBJ2-1
D: TRBD2
DNA: TGTGCCAGCAGACTTAAGGCGGGAGCGGGCAATGAGCAGTTCTTC
CDR3: CASRLKAGAGNEQFF

size: NA
V: TRBV14
J: TRBJ2-3
D: TRBD2
DNA: TGTGCCAGCAGCCCGGGACTAGCTACAGATACGCAGTATTTT
CDR3: CASSPGLATDTQYF

size: NA
V: TRBV6-5
J: TRBJ1-5
D: NA
DNA: TGTGCCAGCAGTTCCCATAGCAATCAGCCCCAGCATTTT
CDR3: CASSSHSNQPQHF

size: few
V: TRBV19
J: TRBJ2-1
D: TRBD2
DNA: TGTGCCAGTAGTACCTCCCGCGGGGGCAATGAGCAGTTCTTC
CDR3: CASSTSRGGNEQFF

size: NA
V: TRBV9
J: TRBJ2-7
D: TRBD2
DNA: TGTGCCAGCAGCGCGAGTGGGGGGGGTTGGGAGCAGTACTTC
CDR3: CASSASGGGWEQYF

size: few
V: TRBV19
J: TRBJ1-3
D: NA
DNA: TGTGCCAGTAGTATGGGGCTTGGGGGGCCTGGAAACACCATATATTTT
CDR3: CASSMGLGGPGNTIYF

size: NA
V: TRBV6-5
J: TRBJ2-3
D: TRBD1
DNA: TGTGCCAGCAGACCCACAGGGGCTAGCACAGATACGCAGTATTTT
CDR3: CASRPTGASTDTQYF

size: once
V: TRBV11-2
J: TRBJ2-2
D: NA
DNA: TGTGCCAGCAGCCCCAATACCCTTAACGCCGGGGAGCTGTTTTTT
CDR3: CASSPNTLNAGELFF

size: NA
V: TRBV11-3
J: TRBJ2-2
D: NA
DNA: TGTGCCAGCAGCTTAAGAGCGGGTAGCACCGGGGAGCTGTTTTTT
CDR3: CASSLRAGSTGELFF